This T cell receptor (beta chain) was documented in a study of T cells after yellow fever vaccination. Study conclusions and caveats: Reappearance after the booster was observed for most primary-vaccination clones (96% CD4, about 85% CD8). When the response was secondary, it was weaker but reached its peak faster, day 5 versus 15.

This CDR3 has 13 amino acids. With 8 bases clipped from V and 3 bases from J, the junction kept 6 bases outside the gene matches. This clonotype was found a few times. The antigen is unknown. Using its own MiXCR run on the 5' RACE reads, TCRdb lists one record per CDR3 protein. The sample carries 110,000 to 150,000 distinct CDR3 sequences, around 6.3% recorded once. This chain connects TRBV12-3 or TRBV12-4 to TRBJ2-5, with 7 bases fitting TRBD2. This TCR derives from a man aged 30 to 45 who received the YFV17D yellow fever vaccine. The starting material was CD4+ T cells sorted from PBMCs, obtained 10 days after the yellow fever booster vaccination. The CDR3 DNA follows: TGTGCCAGCGGGGGGGACTATAAAGAGACCCAGTACTTC. As protein: CASGGDYKETQYF.